These 7 T cell receptor beta chains came from one sample sequenced in a study of T cells in tuberculosis. TCRdb's table, derived via immunoSEQ multiplex PCR, lists solely in-frame clones and lacks some. The sample carries 85,000 to 100,000 clones, approximately 91% recorded once. After thawing and overnight rest, PBMC were stained with GMM-loaded CD1B tetramer, viability dye and anti-CD3 for sorting. CD1B tetramers were loaded with Rhodococcus equi-derived C32 glucose monomycolate. Material for sequencing was CD1b-GMM tetramer-negative cells sorted from PBMCs. The receptors were sampled from an adult woman with latent tuberculosis.

V is TRBV11-2 and J is TRBJ2-1; 11 bases are a match to TRBD2. Germline V gives CDR1 SGHAT, CDR2 FQNNGV. V shed 1 base and J 8 bases; nucleotides not matched to a gene: 4. CDR3 length equals 15 residues. The CDR3 reads CASSLVAGGPDEQFF. CDR3 bases: TGTGCCAGCAGCTTAGTAGCGGGGGGGCCGGATGAGCAGTTCTTC.

The rearrangement joins TRBV21-1 to TRBJ1-4; TRBD1, as called in the table, went unchecked against the DNA. TRBV21-1 is listed as a pseudogene. This CDR3 has 16 amino acids. CDR3 loop: CASSKGPDPTNEKLFF. DNA for the CDR3: TGTGCCAGCAGCAAAGGTCCAGATCCAACTAATGAAAAACTGTTTTTT.

For the CDR3, the DNA is TGCGCCAGCAGCCAAGCAGGGGGAAACACTGAAGCTTTCTTT. This gives the protein CASSQAGGNTEAFF. The chain couples TRBV4-3 to TRBJ1-1; 7 bases are shared with TRBD1. Germline-derived CDR1 and CDR2 are LGHNA and YSLEER. V shed 1 base and J 2 bases; nucleotides not matched to a gene: 1. This CDR3 has 14 amino acids.

This clone was found a few times. The chain recombines TRBV5-5 with TRBJ2-5; D perhaps matches TRBD1 (6 bases). Germline V gene lookup returns CDR1 SGHKS and CDR2 YYEKEE (reference sequence). The V end was cut by 3 bases, the J end by 5 bases, with 17 bases between. This CDR3 is built from 15 residues. The CDR3 protein is CASSSFGQRGETQYF. The CDR3 nucleotides read TGTGCCAGCAGCTCCTTTGGACAGAGAGGGGAGACCCAGTACTTC.

The chain carries TRBV7-9 and TRBJ2-3; 7 bases align to TRBD2. The CDR3 runs to 15 residues. Germline trimming cut 1 base from V and 3 bases from J; bases unmatched to any gene: 4. Germline-derived CDR1 and CDR2 are SEHNR and FQNEAQ (reference sequence). CDR3 protein: CASSLVGGGTDTQYF. The CDR3, as DNA: TGTGCCAGCAGCTTAGTTGGGGGAGGGACAGATACGCAGTATTTT.

This rearrangement joins TRBV2 to TRBJ1-5; a possible D gene is TRBD1 (5 bases). The CDR3 loop spans 13 amino acids. Looked up from germline, CDR1 is SNHLY and CDR2 is FYNNEI. The V end was cut by 3 bases, the J end by 6 bases, with 9 bases between. CDR3 amino acids: CASSDGGTQPQHF. The CDR3 DNA reads as TGTGCCAGCAGTGACGGCGGGACTCAGCCCCAGCATTTT.

About this clone itself: Within the sample, other DNA sequences also encode this same CDR3. This chain joins TRBV27 and TRBJ1-1; D possibly corresponds to TRBD1 (6 bases). Germline assignment: CDR1 MNHEY and CDR2 SMNVEV (reference sequence). CDR3 length equals 13 residues. Trimming left V 3 bases short and J 5 bases short, with 10 bases between. CDR3 region: CASSFRGGTEAFF. The CDR3 coding sequence is TGTGCCAGCAGTTTTAGGGGGGGGACTGAAGCTTTCTTT.